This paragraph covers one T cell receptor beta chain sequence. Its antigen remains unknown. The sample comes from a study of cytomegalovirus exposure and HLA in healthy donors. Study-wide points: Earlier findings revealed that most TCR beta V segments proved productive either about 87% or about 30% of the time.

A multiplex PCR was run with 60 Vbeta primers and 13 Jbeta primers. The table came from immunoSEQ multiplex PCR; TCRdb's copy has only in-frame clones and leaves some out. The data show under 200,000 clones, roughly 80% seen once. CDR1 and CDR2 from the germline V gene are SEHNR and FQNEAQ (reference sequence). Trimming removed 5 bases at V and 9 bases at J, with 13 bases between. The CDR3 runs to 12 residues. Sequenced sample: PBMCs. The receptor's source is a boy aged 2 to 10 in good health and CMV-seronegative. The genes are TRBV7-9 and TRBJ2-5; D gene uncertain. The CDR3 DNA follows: TGTGCCAGCAGCGGATCTCGGGTGGCCCAGTACTTC. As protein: CASSGSRVAQYF.